The T cell receptor (beta chain) under discussion was sequenced for a study of T cell repertoires in cytomegalovirus infection. TCRdb reprocessed the reads via MiXCR and lists one record per CDR3 protein. This table has hundreds of thousands of distinct CDR3 sequences, roughly 42% appearing once. This clonotype appeared a single time. What it binds is not known. Overall study findings and caveats: Ex vivo, HLA-C-restricted CMV-specific TCR beta clonotypes prevailed over the rest of the response.

The CDR3 runs to 15 residues. The V and J ends lost 3 bases and 2 bases respectively, with 12 bases between them. The TCR was taken from a human donor in good health (CMV status not recorded). Some clones in this sample may be carry-over from other donors' samples. The sample in question was cultured PBMCs, obtained from culture after CMV antigen stimulation. V is TRBV12-3 or TRBV12-4 and J is TRBJ2-3; tentatively, D is TRBD1 or TRBD2 (5 bases each). CDR3 sequence (DNA): TGTGCCAGCAGTTTCCGGGGCACTCTCACAGATACGCAGTATTTT. Its translation: CASSFRGTLTDTQYF.